The entry that follows covers one TCR beta chain sequence. The sample originates from a study of PD-L1 blockade in urothelial cancer. Across the whole study: Male patients with bladder-origin urothelial cancer numbered about 90% of the roughly 29. Analyzed time points were 3 weeks (second dose) and 6 weeks after therapy began.

Measured with immunoSEQ multiplex PCR; TCRdb has only the in-frame clones, and not every one. Of tens of thousands of clones listed, more than 65% are singletons. Germline V gives CDR1 MNHEY, CDR2 SVGAGI. Trimming took off 5 bases at V and 3 bases at J, with 17 bases between the two ends. CDR3 length: 15 amino acids. The sequences come from PBMCs, collected around atezolizumab (anti-PD-L1) treatment. The source of this sequence is a man between 65 and 79 years old with urothelial cancer. The V and J genes are TRBV6-5 and TRBJ2-7; perhaps TRBD2 as D (6 bases). As DNA, the CDR3 is TGTGCCAGCAGTACGATCGCTAGCGCGAACTACGAGCAGTACTTC. This translates into CASSTIASANYEQYF.